This TCR beta chain stems from a study of T cell responses to AZD1222 COVID-19 vaccine. Measured with immunoSEQ multiplex PCR; TCRdb has only the in-frame clones, and not every one. The repertoire has just over 30,000 clones, approximately 90% of them found once; the top ten carry 13% to 15%. This clone was observed a handful of times. Per the germline V gene, CDR1 is LGHDT and CDR2 is YNNKEL (reference sequence). The germline V and J ends were trimmed by 3 bases and 7 bases, with 4 bases remaining between them. This CDR3 is built from 12 residues. This receptor was taken from an adult who received the AZD1222 COVID-19 vaccine. The V and J genes are TRBV3-1 (or the pseudogene TRBV3-2) and TRBJ1-6; D unresolved. Specimen: peripheral blood, collected 28 days after the second AZD1222 dose. CDR3 region: CASSHINSPLHF. The CDR3 DNA reads TGTGCCAGCAGCCACATAAATTCACCCCTCCACTTT.